Described below is a single TCR beta chain sequence and its context. Antigen unknown. The V gene lost 8 bases and the J gene lost 0 bases, with 11 bases spanning the gap. This CDR3 is 14 amino acids long. Germline V gene sequence: CDR1 SEHNR, CDR2 FQNEAQ (reference sequence). The study separated CD4+ cells into CD45RA+ naive and CD45RA-negative memory subsets. These data are taken from a study of shared clonotypes between healthy human individuals. Looking at the study overall: The donor pool was made up of a couple of women and a few men aged 18 to 49. CD4 naive and memory got three plates each, CD8 naive two, CD8 memory one. Study-level points and caveats: When naive CD4 clonotypes were compared across a few donors, approximately 5% were shared.

Here immunoSEQ multiplex PCR was the method, and the copy in TCRdb shows in-frame clones only, minus some. The sample records roughly 2,300,000 clones, about 90% being singletons. The sample was naive CD4+ T cells from PBMCs. Subset denoted: CD45RA+ positively selected. The chain is built from TRBV7-9 and TRBJ1-3; D remains unclear. The clonotype comes from a young man in good health. Some clones in this sample may be carry-over from other donors' samples. CDR3 in DNA: TGTGCCAGCTGTAGCAGCGCCTCTGGAAACACCATATATTTT. Translated, it gives CASCSSASGNTIYF.